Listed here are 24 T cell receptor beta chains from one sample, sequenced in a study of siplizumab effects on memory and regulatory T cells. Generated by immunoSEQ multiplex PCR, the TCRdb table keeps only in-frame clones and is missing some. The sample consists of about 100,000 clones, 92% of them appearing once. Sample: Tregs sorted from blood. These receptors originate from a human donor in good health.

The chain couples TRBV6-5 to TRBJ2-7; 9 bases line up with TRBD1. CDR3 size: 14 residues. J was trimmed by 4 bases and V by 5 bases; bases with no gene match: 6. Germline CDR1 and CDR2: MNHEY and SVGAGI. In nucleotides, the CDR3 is TGTGCCAGCAGTCTCCGGGACAGGGTGTACGAGCAGTACTTC. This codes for CASSLRDRVYEQYF.

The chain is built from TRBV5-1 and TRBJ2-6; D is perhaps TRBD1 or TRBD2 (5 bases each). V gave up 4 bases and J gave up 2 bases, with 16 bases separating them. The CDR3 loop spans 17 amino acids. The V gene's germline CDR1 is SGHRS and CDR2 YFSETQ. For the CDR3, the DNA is TGCGCCAGCAGCGTTGGGGGATGGGAACCTGGGGCCAACGTCCTGACTTTC. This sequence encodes CASSVGGWEPGANVLTF.

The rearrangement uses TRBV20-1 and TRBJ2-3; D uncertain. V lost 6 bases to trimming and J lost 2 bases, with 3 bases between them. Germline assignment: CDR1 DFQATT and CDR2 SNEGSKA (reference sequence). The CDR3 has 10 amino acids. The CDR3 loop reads CSAYTDTQYF. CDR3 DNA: TGCAGTGCCTACACAGATACGCAGTATTTT.

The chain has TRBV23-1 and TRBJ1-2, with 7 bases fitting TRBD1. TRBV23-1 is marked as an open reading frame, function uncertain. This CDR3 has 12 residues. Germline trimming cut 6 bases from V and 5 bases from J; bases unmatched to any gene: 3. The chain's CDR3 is CASRNRGYGYTF. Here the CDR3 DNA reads TGCGCCAGCAGAAACAGGGGATATGGCTACACCTTC.

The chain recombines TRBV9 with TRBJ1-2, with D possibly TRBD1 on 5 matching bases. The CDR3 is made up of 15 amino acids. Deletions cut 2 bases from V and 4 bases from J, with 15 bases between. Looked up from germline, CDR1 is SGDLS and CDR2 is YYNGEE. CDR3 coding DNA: TGTGCCAGCAGCGTGGATGGAATGAGGGGCTATGGCTACACCTTC. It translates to CASSVDGMRGYGYTF.

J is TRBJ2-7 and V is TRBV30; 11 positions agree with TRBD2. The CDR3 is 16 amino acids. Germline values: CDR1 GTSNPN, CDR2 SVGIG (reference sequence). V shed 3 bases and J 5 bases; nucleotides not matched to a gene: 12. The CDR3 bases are TGTGCCTGGAGGAGCCGTCTAGCGGGAGGTCAGGACGAGCAGTACTTC. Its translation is CAWRSRLAGGQDEQYF. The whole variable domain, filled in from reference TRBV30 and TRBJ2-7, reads SQTIHQWPATLVQPVGSPLSLECTVEGTSNPNLYWYRQAAGRGLQLLFYSVGIGQISSEVPQNLSASRPQDRQFILSSKKLLLSDSGFYLCAWRSRLAGGQDEQYFGPGTRLTVT.

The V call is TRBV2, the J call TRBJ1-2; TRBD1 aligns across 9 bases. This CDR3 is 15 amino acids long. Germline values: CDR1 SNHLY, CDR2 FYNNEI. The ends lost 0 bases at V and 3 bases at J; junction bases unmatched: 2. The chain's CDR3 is CASSEARDRDYGYTF. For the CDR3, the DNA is TGTGCCAGCAGTGAAGCGCGGGACAGGGACTATGGCTACACCTTC.

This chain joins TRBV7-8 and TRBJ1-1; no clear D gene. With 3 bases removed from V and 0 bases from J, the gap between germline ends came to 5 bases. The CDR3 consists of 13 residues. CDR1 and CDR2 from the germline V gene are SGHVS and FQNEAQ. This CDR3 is CASSFYMNTEAFF. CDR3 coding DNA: TGTGCCAGCAGCTTCTACATGAACACTGAAGCTTTCTTT.

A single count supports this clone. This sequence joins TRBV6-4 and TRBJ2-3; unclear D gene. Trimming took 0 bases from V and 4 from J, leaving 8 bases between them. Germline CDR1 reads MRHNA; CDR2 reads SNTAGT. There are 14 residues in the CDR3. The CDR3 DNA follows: TGTGCCAGCAGTGACTCAACTGTCCCAGATACGCAGTATTTT. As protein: CASSDSTVPDTQYF.

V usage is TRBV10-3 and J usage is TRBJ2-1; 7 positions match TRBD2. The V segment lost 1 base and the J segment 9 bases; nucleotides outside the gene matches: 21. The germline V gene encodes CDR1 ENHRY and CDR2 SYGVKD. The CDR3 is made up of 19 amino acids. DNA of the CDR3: TGTGCCATCAGTGAGTACCCAGGGAGAACCGTGGGAGGGCCGATTGAGCAGTTCTTC. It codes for CAISEYPGRTVGGPIEQFF.

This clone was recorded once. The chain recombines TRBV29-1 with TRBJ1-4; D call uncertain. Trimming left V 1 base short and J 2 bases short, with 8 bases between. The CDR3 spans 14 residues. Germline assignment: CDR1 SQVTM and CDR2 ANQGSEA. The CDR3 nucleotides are TGCAGCGTTGAAGGGGGTGAGACTAATGAAAAACTGTTTTTT. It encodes CSVEGGETNEKLFF. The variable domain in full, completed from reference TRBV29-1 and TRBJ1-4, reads SAVISQKPSRDICQRGTSLTIQCQVDSQVTMMFWYRQQPGQSLTLIATANQGSEATYESGFVIDKFPISRPNLTFSTLTVSNMSPEDSSIYLCSVEGGETNEKLFFGSGTQLSVL.

This CDR3 reads CASKGQTNYGYTF. The CDR3, as DNA: TGTGCCAGCAAGGGACAGACCAACTATGGCTACACCTTC. The gene calls are TRBV6-1 and TRBJ1-2, with 7 bases aligning to TRBD1. The CDR3 runs to 13 residues. In germline, CDR1 is MNHNS, CDR2 SASEGT. V trimming: 7 bases; J trimming: 2 bases; junction bases outside the gene matches: 4.

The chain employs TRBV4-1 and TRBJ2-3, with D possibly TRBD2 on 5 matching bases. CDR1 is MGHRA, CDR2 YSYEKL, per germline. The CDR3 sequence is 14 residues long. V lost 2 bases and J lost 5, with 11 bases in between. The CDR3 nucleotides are TGCGCCAGCAGCCAACCAGGAGGAGGAGATACGCAGTATTTT. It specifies CASSQPGGGDTQYF.

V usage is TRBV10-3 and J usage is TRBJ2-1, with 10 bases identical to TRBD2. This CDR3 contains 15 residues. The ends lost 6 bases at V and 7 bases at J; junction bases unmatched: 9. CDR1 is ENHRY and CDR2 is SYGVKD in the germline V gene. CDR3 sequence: CAISPSGRAANEQFF. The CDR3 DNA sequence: TGTGCCATCAGCCCGAGCGGGAGGGCCGCAAATGAGCAGTTCTTC.

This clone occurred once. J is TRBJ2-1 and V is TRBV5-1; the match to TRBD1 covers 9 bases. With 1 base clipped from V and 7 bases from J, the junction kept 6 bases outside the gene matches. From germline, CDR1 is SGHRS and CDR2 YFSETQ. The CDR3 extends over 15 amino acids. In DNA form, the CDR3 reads TGCGCCAGCAGCTTGAGACAGGGGGGGTCGAATGAGCAGTTCTTC. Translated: CASSLRQGGSNEQFF. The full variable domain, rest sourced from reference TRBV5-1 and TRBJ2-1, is KAGVTQTPRYLIKTRGQQVTLSCSPISGHRSVSWYQQTPGQGLQFLFEYFSETQRNKGNFPGRFSGRQFSNSRSEMNVSTLELGDSALYLCASSLRQGGSNEQFFGPGTRLTVL.

CDR3 protein: CASSFPGAGPYGYTF. The CDR3 nucleotides read TGTGCCAGCAGTTTCCCAGGGGCAGGGCCCTATGGCTACACCTTC. The chain employs TRBV28 and TRBJ1-2; the D gene is possibly TRBD1 (6 bases). Germline CDR1 is MDHEN and CDR2 is SYDVKM. The V and J ends lost 3 bases and 4 bases respectively, with 15 bases between them. This CDR3 spans 15 amino acids.

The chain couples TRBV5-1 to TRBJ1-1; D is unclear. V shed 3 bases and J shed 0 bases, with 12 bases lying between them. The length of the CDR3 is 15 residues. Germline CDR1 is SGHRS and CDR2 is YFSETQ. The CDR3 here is CASSSVFPLNTEAFF. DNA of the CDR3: TGCGCCAGCAGCTCCGTGTTTCCCTTGAACACTGAAGCTTTCTTT.

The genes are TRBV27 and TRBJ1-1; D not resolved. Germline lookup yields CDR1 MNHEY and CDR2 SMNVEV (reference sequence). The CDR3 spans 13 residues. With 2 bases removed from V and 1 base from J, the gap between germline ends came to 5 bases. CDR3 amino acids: CASSLGWNTEAFF. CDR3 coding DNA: TGTGCCAGCAGTTTAGGATGGAACACTGAAGCTTTCTTT.

The CDR3 region is CASSLWTSGNNEQFF. In DNA, the CDR3 is TGTGCCAGCAGCCTCTGGACTAGCGGAAACAATGAGCAGTTCTTC. The chain links TRBV14 to TRBJ2-1; 10 bases are a match to TRBD2. Germline assignment: CDR1 SGHDN and CDR2 FVKESK. V lost 4 bases and J lost 5; bases outside the gene matches: 5. CDR3 length equals 15 residues.

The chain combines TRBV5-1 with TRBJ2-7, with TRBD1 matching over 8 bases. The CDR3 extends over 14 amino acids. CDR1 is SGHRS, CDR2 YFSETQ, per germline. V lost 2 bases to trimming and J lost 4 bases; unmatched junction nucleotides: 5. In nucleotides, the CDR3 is TGCGCCAGCAGCTTCAGGACAGGGCGGTACGAGCAGTACTTC. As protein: CASSFRTGRYEQYF. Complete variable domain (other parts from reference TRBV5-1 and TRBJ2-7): KAGVTQTPRYLIKTRGQQVTLSCSPISGHRSVSWYQQTPGQGLQFLFEYFSETQRNKGNFPGRFSGRQFSNSRSEMNVSTLELGDSALYLCASSFRTGRYEQYFGPGTRLTVT.

The CDR3 coding sequence is TGTGCCAGCAGCTTAGGGGCTAGCGTCAACCAAGAGACCCAGTACTTC. Its protein product is CASSLGASVNQETQYF. The chain joins TRBV7-9 to TRBJ2-5, with D perhaps TRBD2 (6 bases). The V end was cut by 1 base, the J end by 0 bases, with 12 bases between. The germline V gene encodes CDR1 SEHNR and CDR2 FQNEAQ (reference sequence). CDR3 length: 16 residues.

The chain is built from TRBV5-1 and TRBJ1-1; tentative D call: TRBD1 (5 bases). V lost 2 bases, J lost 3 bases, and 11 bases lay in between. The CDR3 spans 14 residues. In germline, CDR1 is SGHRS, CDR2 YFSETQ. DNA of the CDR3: TGCGCCAGCAGCTTAGTTCTCAGGGACACTGAAGCTTTCTTT. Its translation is CASSLVLRDTEAFF.

CDR3 nucleotides: TGCGCCAGCAGCTTGGTGGCTAGCGGTTACAATGAGCAGTTCTTC. Its protein is CASSLVASGYNEQFF. The rearrangement joins TRBV5-1 to TRBJ2-1; the match to TRBD2 covers 7 bases. CDR1 is SGHRS and CDR2 is YFSETQ in the germline V gene. The V and J ends lost 0 bases and 4 bases, in that order; junction bases with no gene match: 4. The CDR3 extends over 15 amino acids.

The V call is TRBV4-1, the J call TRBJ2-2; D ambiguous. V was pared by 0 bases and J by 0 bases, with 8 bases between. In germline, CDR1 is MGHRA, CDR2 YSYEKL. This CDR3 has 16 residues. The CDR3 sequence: CASSQDRAANTGELFF. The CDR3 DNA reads TGCGCCAGCAGCCAAGATAGGGCAGCGAACACCGGGGAGCTGTTTTTT.